This T cell receptor beta chain was observed in a study of Ad26.COV2.S vaccination and SARS-CoV-2 variants. For the study at large: Donor was in the COV1001 Ad26.COV2.S trial arm.

Treatment in this sample: roughly 20 received Ad26.COV2.S at low or high dose, single or two shots; 5 received placebo; per-sample allocation not given. Day 63 following the first vaccine or placebo injection was when the samples were taken. A Boston adult aged 18-55 years was the donor. The CDR3 totals 12 residues. Germline V CDR1 and CDR2: MNHNY, SVGAGI (reference sequence). Trimming left V 0 bases short and J 7 bases short, with 7 bases between. Only in-frame clones appear in the TCRdb table, and some are missing; sequencing was by immunoSEQ multiplex PCR. The profile shows hundreds of thousands of clones, roughly 90% of them singletons.

This TCR derives from a person aged 18 to 59 who received the Ad26.COV2.S COVID-19 vaccine or a placebo. The V call is TRBV6-6, the J call TRBJ2-7; no clear D. The sample in question was peripheral blood, obtained in a trial of Ad26.COV2.S vaccine versus placebo. CDR3 sequence reads: CASSYSSWEQYF. CDR3 DNA sequence: TGTGCCAGCAGTTACTCGAGCTGGGAGCAGTACTTC.